Each of the 17 T cell receptor beta chains below was sequenced from the same sample in a study of tumor-infiltrating lymphocytes in oesophageal squamous cell carcinoma (dated by TCRdb to the mid-2010s). To prepare the library, PCR was applied. Sequencing took place on an Illumina HiSeq 2000. TCRdb reprocessing: public reads trimmed at Q25 with fastp, clones called with MiXCR, in-frame beta chains kept. Under each unique CDR3 protein, matching rows form one entry showing the most common genes and DNA. Across this sample there are more than 15,000 distinct CDR3 sequences, with 45% to 50% seen only once. 23% of the sample comes from the top ten. The sample consisted of esophageal tumor tissue. The receptors here all came from a male donor with esophageal squamous cell carcinoma.

The CDR3 DNA reads as TGTGCCAGCAGCCAGGGGGGGAACAATGAGCAGTTCTTC. Translated, it gives CASSQGGNNEQFF. The chain employs TRBV7-1 and TRBJ2-5; D is tentatively TRBD1 or TRBD2 (7 bases each). The end of the DNA aligns better with TRBJ2-1, so the J call may be wrong. TRBV7-1 is an open reading frame whose function is uncertain. This CDR3 contains 13 residues.

This chain connects TRBV12-3 or TRBV12-4 to TRBJ1-2; 7 positions match TRBD1. The CDR3 runs to 14 residues. The trim removed 5 bases at V and 12 bases at J, leaving 15 bases unmatched. The CDR3 loop reads CASSMRTGGTSNTF. The DNA of the CDR3 is TGTGCCAGCAGTATGCGGACAGGCGGGACCTCCAACACCTTC.

The rearrangement links TRBV20-1 to TRBJ1-2; no definite D call. Germline lookup yields CDR1 DFQATT and CDR2 SNEGSKA (reference sequence). The ends were cut back, 7 bases at V and 0 bases at J, with 9 bases in the middle. The CDR3 has 12 amino acids. The CDR3 coding sequence is TGCAGTGTCTTCGCAGCTAACTATGGCTACACCTTC. Its translation is CSVFAANYGYTF.

The chain has TRBV11-2 and TRBJ2-1; TRBD1 is a possible D gene (5 bases). The CDR3 is made up of 14 amino acids. Between the trimmed V and J ends, which lost 2 bases and 3 bases, there was a span of 8 bases. Per the germline V gene, CDR1 is SGHAT and CDR2 is FQNNGV. CDR3 in DNA: TGTGCCAGCAGCTTAACAGGAAACTACAATGAGCAGTTCTTC. The encoded protein is CASSLTGNYNEQFF.

This clonotype was detected only a few times. A much bigger clone sits one base away, suggesting this may be a read error. The chain is built from TRBV9 and TRBJ2-7; D gene ambiguous. This CDR3 is built from 17 residues. V lost 0 bases and J lost 7, with 23 bases in between. CDR1 and CDR2 (germline): SGDLS, YYNGEE. The DNA for the CDR3 is TGTGCCAGCAGCGTAGACGTACCGCAATATTCCTACAATGAGCAGTACTTC. Translation gives CASSVDVPQYSYNEQYF.

This clonotype was detected ten times or more. The rearrangement joins TRBV2 to TRBJ1-2, with D perhaps matching TRBD1 (6 bases). Germline CDR1 is SNHLY and CDR2 is FYNNEI. V gave up 11 bases and J gave up 13 bases, with 20 bases separating them. The CDR3 sequence is 11 residues long. The CDR3 coding sequence is TGTGCCTGGCCTAGGGGGGAAACTCTCACCTTC. Its protein is CAWPRGETLTF.

This clonotype was detected a few times. The V gene is TRBV7-2, the J gene TRBJ2-7; D is unclear. The CDR3 contains 11 residues. Germline values: CDR1 SGHTA, CDR2 FQGNSA. Trimming took 6 bases from V and 3 from J, leaving 6 bases between them. The CDR3 DNA reads TGTGCCAGCAGTCTCCACTACGAGCAGTACTTC. Its translation is CASSLHYEQYF.

This chain connects TRBV5-1 to TRBJ2-5, with 12 bases fitting TRBD2. The J call could be wrong; TRBJ2-7 is a better fit for the DNA end. Germline CDR1 and CDR2: SGHRS and YFSETQ. The CDR3 covers 16 residues. The CDR3 region has the DNA TGCGCCAGCAGCTTGGAGACTAGCGGGAGAGGAGCCGAGCAGTACTTC. It specifies CASSLETSGRGAEQYF.

The chain has TRBV7-3 and TRBJ2-7, with 11 positions matching TRBD2. The assigned J gene may be wrong: the sequence end matches TRBJ2-1 better. The CDR3 has 15 amino acids. Per the germline V gene, CDR1 is SGHTA and CDR2 is FQGTGA. The CDR3 sequence: CASSLTSGANNEQFF. The CDR3 DNA sequence: TGTGCCAGCAGCTTGACTAGCGGGGCTAACAATGAGCAGTTCTTC.

On this clonotype itself: Because it lacks the conserved phenylalanine or tryptophan at the end, this CDR3 is likely a read error. The limits of the CDR3 on the DNA are not certain, so only TCRdb's listed CDR3 is given. V usage is TRBV24-1 and J usage is TRBJ1-1; no check of the table's D call, TRBD1, against the DNA was made. CDR1 is KGHDR, CDR2 SFDVKD, per germline. The CDR3 comprises 12 residues, both ends counted. The CDR3 spells CATGAMSSSSGQ.

By sample share, this clonotype is medium-sized. A read error may be the cause here, since a much bigger clone is one base away. The gene calls are TRBV7-3 and TRBJ2-7; no clear D. Germline values: CDR1 SGHTA, CDR2 FQGTGA. The CDR3 sequence is 14 residues long. V gave up 3 bases and J gave up 7 bases, with 16 bases separating them. CDR3 nucleotide sequence: TGTGCCAGCAGCTTGGGGTCCAGATACAATGAGCAGTACTTC. Translation gives CASSLGSRYNEQYF.

The J gene is TRBJ2-7, the V gene TRBV12-3 or TRBV12-4, with D perhaps being TRBD1 or TRBD2 (5 bases each). The last part of the DNA fits TRBJ2-1 better; the J call may be wrong. The CDR3 runs 16 residues. CDR3 DNA: TGTGCCAGCAGCCCAATCCGGGATTGGGGGTTCAATGAGCAGTTCTTC. Its protein is CASSPIRDWGFNEQFF.

This clonotype was found many times. Without the conserved terminal phenylalanine or tryptophan, this CDR3 likely stems from a read error. Because the CDR3's place on the DNA is in doubt, the DNA is left out and the CDR3 is given as listed by TCRdb. The chain is built from TRBV7-2 and TRBJ1-3; the D call in the table, TRBD1, was not verified against the DNA. The CDR3 spans 8 amino acids, including both terminal residues. Looked up from germline, CDR1 is SGHTA and CDR2 is FQGNSA. The CDR3: CASSYNGG.

This chain links TRBV11-2 with TRBJ2-4; 9 positions agree with TRBD2. The end of the DNA aligns better with TRBJ2-7, so the J call may be wrong. CDR1 is SGHAT and CDR2 is FQNNGV in the germline V gene. The CDR3 loop spans 15 amino acids. The CDR3 spells CASSLGRLADYEQYF. The CDR3 region has the DNA TGTGCCAGCAGCTTAGGGAGACTAGCGGACTACGAGCAGTACTTC.

Details on this clonotype: Here the CDR3 omits its conserved ending phenylalanine or tryptophan, so a read error is the likely source. The limits of the CDR3 on the DNA are not certain, so only TCRdb's listed CDR3 is given. The chain couples TRBV7-6 to TRBJ2-6; TRBD2, the table's D call, was not compared with the DNA. The CDR3 spans 16 amino acids, including both terminal residues. Germline lookup yields CDR1 SGHVS and CDR2 FNYEAQ. CDR3 region: CASSSLAGNYEQYFGA.

This clonotype came up many times. The germline gene is not matched at one end of the junction; a read error may be the cause. CDR3 amino acids: CASSWGQGSPSYEQYF. In DNA form, the CDR3 reads TGCGCCAGCAGCTGGGGACAGGGGTCCCCCTCCTACGAGCAGTACTTC. The chain has TRBV5-4 and TRBJ2-7; 10 nucleotides match TRBD1. In germline, CDR1 is SGHNT, CDR2 YYREEE (reference sequence). The length of the CDR3 is 16 residues. The full variable domain, completed using reference TRBV5-4 and TRBJ2-7, is ETGVTQSPTHLIKTRGQQVTLRCSSQSGHNTVSWYQQALGQGPQFIFQYYREEENGRGNFPPRFSGLQFPNYSSELNVNALELDDSALYLCASSWGQGSPSYEQYFGPGTRLTVT.

As DNA, the CDR3 is TGTGCCAGCAGACCCAGAAACATAGCGGGGGCCTCGGATGAGCAGTTCTTC. Translation: CASRPRNIAGASDEQFF. The chain employs TRBV12-3 or TRBV12-4 and TRBJ2-7; 9 nucleotides line up with TRBD2. The tail of the sequence fits TRBJ2-1 better, so the J call may be wrong. This CDR3 contains 17 residues.